This T cell receptor (beta chain) was documented in a study of T-cell memory formation after mild COVID-19. Study-wide results and caveats: For contracting clones, CD4+ ones sat mainly in CM and EM, CD8+ in EMRA.

TCRdb re-derived calls from the 5' RACE reads in MiXCR, one entry per CDR3 protein. The table lists about 540,000 distinct CDR3 sequences, around 21% of them singletons. This CDR3 spans 14 amino acids. The germline gives CDR1 GTSNPN, CDR2 SVGIG (reference sequence). The J segment lost 6 bases and the V segment lost 4 bases, leaving 8 bases of the junction unmatched. Remarks on this clonotype: Its antigen is as yet unknown.

Sequencing was carried out using PBMCs or a T cell subset sorted from them (not recorded which). V gene TRBV30 combines with J gene TRBJ1-5; 8 bases match TRBD1. This clonotype was sampled from an adult woman who had mild COVID-19 (a few samples of this study predate the infection). Cell type and time point are not known. In nucleotides, the CDR3 is TGTGCCTGGACCCTCGGACAGGGCGCTCAGCCCCAGCATTTT. Translation gives CAWTLGQGAQPQHF. The full variable domain, its missing parts supplied by reference TRBV30 and TRBJ1-5, is SQTIHQWPATLVQPVGSPLSLECTVEGTSNPNLYWYRQAAGRGLQLLFYSVGIGQISSEVPQNLSASRPQDRQFILSSKKLLLSDSGFYLCAWTLGQGAQPQHFGDGTRLSIL.